This T cell receptor beta chain comes out of a study of T cell responses to AZD1222 COVID-19 vaccine. Findings and caveats of the study: Within unmutated variant regions lay the reported targets of nearly half of spike-specific TCRs.

CDR3 length equals 15 residues. The germline V gene encodes CDR1 SGHRS and CDR2 YFSETQ. The ends lost 5 bases at V and 0 bases at J; junction bases unmatched: 5. Sequenced by immunoSEQ multiplex PCR; TCRdb stores in-frame clones only, minus some. The table lists some 25,000 clones, about 88% of them singletons, with more than 7.5% in the top ten. Concerning this clone itself: Its antigen remains unidentified.

The J gene is TRBJ1-3, the V gene TRBV5-1, with 7 bases fitting TRBD1. The receptor was isolated from an adult who received the AZD1222 COVID-19 vaccine. Source: peripheral blood, taken 28 days after the second AZD1222 dose. The DNA for the CDR3 is TGCGCCAGCAGAACGACAGGGAACTCTGGAAACACCATATATTTT. It codes for CASRTTGNSGNTIYF.